The T cell receptor (beta chain) described here comes from a study of shared clonotypes between healthy human individuals. The CDR3 contains 14 residues. Germline loops: CDR1 LNHNV, CDR2 YYDKDF (reference sequence). V lost 0 bases, J lost 9 bases, and 11 bases lay in between. Each cell subset's genomic DNA was divided evenly among several immunoSEQ plates. Sequenced by immunoSEQ multiplex PCR; TCRdb stores in-frame clones only, minus some. The sample records 1.6 million or so clones, roughly 98.5% being singletons. This chain joins TRBV15 and TRBJ1-4; D gene uncertain. This clonotype was obtained from a man aged 25-45 years in good health. Input material: naive CD4+ T cells sorted from blood. Documented subset: CD45RA+ positively selected. The CDR3 spells CATSRDWPPQKLFF. CDR3 in DNA: TGTGCCACCAGCAGAGATTGGCCCCCTCAAAAACTGTTTTTT.